This TCR beta chain was recovered during a study of T cells in Graves' hyperthyroidism and ophthalmopathy. Background on the study: Pretreatment peripheral blood was obtained at initial diagnosis. Regarding the study as a whole: By a 13 V-J model, ophthalmopathy was set apart from stable hyperthyroidism. Blood samples included most of the expanded thyroid clonotypes exceeding 0.001.

Clinical symptoms, serum thyroxine, TRAb, thyroid ultrasound and orbital computed tomography established diagnosis. This CDR3 contains 14 residues. V lost 6 bases to trimming and J lost 1 base, with 12 bases between them. RNA transcripts served as the template for amplifying TCR beta CDR3 regions. HTBI primers were used for first-round RT-PCR of the TCR CDR3. One entry per CDR3 protein results from TCRdb running MiXCR on the multiplex PCR reads. The repertoire holds approximately 490,000 distinct CDR3 sequences, with 22% as singletons. This clonotype was observed at least ten times. As yet, its antigen is unknown.

The rearrangement joins TRBV12-3 or TRBV12-4 to TRBJ2-5; D is uncertain. Sample: blood. The clonotype was recovered from a woman in her sixties or seventies with Graves' ophthalmopathy. The CDR3: CASRDLRLQETQYF. DNA for the CDR3: TGTGCCAGCAGAGATTTACGGCTCCAAGAGACCCAGTACTTC.